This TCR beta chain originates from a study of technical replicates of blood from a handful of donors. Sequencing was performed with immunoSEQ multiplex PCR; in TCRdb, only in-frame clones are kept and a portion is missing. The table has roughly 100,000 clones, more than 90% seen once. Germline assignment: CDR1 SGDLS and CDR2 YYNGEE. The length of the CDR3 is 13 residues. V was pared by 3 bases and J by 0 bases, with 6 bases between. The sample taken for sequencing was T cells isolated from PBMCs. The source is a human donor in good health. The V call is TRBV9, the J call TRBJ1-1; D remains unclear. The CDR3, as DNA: TGTGCCAGCAGCGCCAACATGAACACTGAAGCTTTCTTT. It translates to CASSANMNTEAFF.